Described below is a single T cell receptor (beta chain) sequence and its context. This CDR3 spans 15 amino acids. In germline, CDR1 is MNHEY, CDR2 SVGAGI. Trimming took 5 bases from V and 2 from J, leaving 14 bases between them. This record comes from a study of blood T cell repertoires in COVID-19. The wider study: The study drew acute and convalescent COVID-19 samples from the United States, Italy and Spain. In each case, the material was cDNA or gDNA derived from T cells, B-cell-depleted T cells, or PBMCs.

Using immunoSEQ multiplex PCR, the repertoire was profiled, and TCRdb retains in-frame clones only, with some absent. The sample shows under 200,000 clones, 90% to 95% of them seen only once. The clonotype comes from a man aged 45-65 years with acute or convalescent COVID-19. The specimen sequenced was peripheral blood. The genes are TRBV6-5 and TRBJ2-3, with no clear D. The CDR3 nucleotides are TGTGCCAGCAGTCTCGGGTCACGAAACACAGATACGCAGTATTTT. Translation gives CASSLGSRNTDTQYF.